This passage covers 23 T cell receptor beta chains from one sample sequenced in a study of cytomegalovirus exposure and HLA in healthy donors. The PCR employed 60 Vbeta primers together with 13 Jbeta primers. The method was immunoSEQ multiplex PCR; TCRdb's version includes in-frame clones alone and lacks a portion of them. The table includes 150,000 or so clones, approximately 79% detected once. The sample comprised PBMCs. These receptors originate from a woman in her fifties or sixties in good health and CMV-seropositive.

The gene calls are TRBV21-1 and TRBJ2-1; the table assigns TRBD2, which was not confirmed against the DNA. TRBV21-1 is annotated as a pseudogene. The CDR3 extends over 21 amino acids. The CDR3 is CASSKEVGGAGGYSSYNEQFF. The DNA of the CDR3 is TGTGCCAGCAGCAAAGAAGTAGGGGGAGCGGGGGGATACAGCTCCTACAATGAGCAGTTCTTC.

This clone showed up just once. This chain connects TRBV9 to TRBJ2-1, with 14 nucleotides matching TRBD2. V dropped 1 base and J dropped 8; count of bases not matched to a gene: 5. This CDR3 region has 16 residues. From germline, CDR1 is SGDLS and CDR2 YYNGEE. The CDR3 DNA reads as TGTGCCAGCAGCGTAATGACTAGCGGGGGGGGCCATGAGCAGTTCTTC. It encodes CASSVMTSGGGHEQFF.

The CDR3 loop is CASSPPGPGANVLTF. CDR3 nucleotides: TGTGCCAGCAGCCCCCCAGGGCCTGGGGCCAACGTCCTGACTTTC. V usage is TRBV5-5 and J usage is TRBJ2-6, with TRBD1 as a possible D gene (5 bases). CDR3 length: 15 amino acids. V shed 4 bases and J shed 2 bases, with 10 bases lying between them. Looked up from germline, CDR1 is SGHKS and CDR2 is YYEKEE (reference sequence).

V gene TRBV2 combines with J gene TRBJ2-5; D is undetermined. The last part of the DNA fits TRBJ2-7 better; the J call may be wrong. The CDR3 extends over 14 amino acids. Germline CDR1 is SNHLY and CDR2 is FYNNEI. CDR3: CASSDNPGSYEQYF. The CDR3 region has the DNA TGTGCCAGCAGTGATAACCCAGGCTCCTACGAGCAGTACTTC.

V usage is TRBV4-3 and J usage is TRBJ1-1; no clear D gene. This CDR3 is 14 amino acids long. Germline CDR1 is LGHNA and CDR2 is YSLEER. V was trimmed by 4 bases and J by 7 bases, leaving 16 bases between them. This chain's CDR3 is CASSRTLGGDEAFF. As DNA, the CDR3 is TGCGCCAGCAGCCGAACCCTGGGCGGGGATGAAGCTTTCTTT.

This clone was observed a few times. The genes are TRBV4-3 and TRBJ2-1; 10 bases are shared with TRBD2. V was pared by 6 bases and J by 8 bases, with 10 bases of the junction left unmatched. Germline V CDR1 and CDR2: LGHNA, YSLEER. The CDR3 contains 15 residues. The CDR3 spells CASSLIAGGGDEQFF. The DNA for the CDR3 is TGCGCCAGCAGTCTCATAGCGGGGGGCGGCGATGAGCAGTTCTTC.

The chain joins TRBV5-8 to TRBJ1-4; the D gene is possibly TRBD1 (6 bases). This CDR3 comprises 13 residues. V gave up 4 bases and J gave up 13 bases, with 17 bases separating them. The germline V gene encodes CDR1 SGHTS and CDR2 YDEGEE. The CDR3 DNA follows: TGTGCCAGCAGCGGGGGCGCGGGGGTCGGACTGTTTTTT. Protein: CASSGGAGVGLFF.

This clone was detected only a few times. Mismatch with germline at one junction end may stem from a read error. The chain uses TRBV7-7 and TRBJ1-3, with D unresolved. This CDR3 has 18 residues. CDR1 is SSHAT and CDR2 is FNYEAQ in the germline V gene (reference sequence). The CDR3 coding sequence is TGTGCTAGCAGCTTACCTATGCCTACAGCCCGCTCTGGAAACACCATATATTTT. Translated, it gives CASSLPMPTARSGNTIYF.

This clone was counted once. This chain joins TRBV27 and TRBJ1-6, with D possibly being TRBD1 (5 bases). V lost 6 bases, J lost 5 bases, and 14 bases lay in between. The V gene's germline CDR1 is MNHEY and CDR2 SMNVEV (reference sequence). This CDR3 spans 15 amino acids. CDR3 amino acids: CASRLRTFDNSPLHF. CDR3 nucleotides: TGTGCCAGCAGGCTGCGGACATTTGATAATTCACCCCTCCACTTT.

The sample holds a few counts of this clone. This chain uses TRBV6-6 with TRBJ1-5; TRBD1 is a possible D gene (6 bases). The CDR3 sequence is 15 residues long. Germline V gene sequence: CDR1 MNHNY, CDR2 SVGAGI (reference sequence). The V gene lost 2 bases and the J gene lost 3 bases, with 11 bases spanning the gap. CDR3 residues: CASSYGRGDNQPQHF. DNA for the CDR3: TGTGCCAGCAGTTACGGGAGGGGGGACAATCAGCCCCAGCATTTT.

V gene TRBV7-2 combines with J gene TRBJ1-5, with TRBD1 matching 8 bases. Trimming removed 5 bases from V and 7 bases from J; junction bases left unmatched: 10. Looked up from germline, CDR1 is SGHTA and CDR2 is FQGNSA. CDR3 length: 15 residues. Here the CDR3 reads CASSLTTGEGQPQHF. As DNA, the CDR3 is TGTGCCAGCAGCCTTACGACAGGGGAAGGCCAGCCCCAGCATTTT.

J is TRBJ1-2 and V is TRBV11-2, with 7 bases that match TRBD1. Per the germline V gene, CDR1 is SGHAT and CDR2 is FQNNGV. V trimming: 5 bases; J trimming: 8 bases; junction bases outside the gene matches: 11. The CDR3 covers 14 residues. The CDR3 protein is CASSPNWDSGGYTF. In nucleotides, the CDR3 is TGTGCCAGCAGCCCCAACTGGGACAGCGGGGGCTACACCTTC.

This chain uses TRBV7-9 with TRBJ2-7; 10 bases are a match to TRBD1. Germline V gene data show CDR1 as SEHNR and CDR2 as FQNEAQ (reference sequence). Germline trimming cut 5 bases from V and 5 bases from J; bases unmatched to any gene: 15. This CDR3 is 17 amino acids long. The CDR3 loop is CASSPRLGTGDVNEQYF. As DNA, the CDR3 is TGTGCCAGCAGCCCTAGACTTGGGACAGGGGACGTGAACGAGCAGTACTTC.

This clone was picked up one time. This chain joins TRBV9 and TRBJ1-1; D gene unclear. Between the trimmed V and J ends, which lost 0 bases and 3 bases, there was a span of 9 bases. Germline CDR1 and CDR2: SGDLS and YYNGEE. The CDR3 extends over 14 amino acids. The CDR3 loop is CASSVAGMDTEAFF. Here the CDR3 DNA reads TGTGCCAGCAGCGTAGCGGGGATGGACACTGAAGCTTTCTTT.

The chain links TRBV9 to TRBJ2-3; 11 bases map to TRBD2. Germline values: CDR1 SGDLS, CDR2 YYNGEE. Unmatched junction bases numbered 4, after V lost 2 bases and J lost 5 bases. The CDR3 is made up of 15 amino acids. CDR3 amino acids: CASSVISGRGDTQYF. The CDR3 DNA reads TGTGCCAGCAGCGTTATTAGCGGGAGGGGAGATACGCAGTATTTT. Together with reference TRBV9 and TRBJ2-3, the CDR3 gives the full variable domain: DSGVTQTPKHLITATGQRVTLRCSPRSGDLSVYWYQQSLDQGLQFLIQYYNGEERAKGNILERFSAQQFPDLHSELNLSSLELGDSALYFCASSVISGRGDTQYFGPGTRLTVL.

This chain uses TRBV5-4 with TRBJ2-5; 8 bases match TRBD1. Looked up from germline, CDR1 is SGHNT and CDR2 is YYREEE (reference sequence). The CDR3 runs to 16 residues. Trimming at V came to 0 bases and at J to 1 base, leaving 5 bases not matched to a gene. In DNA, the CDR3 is TGTGCCAGCAGCTTGGGGGACAGGTCCCCCCAAGAGACCCAGTACTTC. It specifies CASSLGDRSPQETQYF.

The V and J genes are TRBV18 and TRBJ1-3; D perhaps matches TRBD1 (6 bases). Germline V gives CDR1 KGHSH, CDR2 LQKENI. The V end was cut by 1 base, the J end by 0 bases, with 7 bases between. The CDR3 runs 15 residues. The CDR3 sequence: CASSPRTDSGNTIYF. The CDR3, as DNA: TGTGCCAGCTCACCACGGACAGACTCTGGAAACACCATATATTTT.

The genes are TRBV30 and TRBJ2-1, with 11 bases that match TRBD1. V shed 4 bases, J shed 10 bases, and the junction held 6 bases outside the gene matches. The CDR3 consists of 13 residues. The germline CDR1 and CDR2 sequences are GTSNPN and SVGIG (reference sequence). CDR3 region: CAWTDRGRSEQFF. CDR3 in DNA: TGTGCCTGGACGGACAGGGGGCGAAGCGAGCAGTTCTTC.

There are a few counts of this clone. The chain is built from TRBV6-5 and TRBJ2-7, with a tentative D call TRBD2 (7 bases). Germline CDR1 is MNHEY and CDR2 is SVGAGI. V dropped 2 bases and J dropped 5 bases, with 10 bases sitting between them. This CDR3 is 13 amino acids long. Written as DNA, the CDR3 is TGTGCCAGCAGTTACCGGGGGGCCCACGAGCAGTACTTC. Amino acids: CASSYRGAHEQYF.

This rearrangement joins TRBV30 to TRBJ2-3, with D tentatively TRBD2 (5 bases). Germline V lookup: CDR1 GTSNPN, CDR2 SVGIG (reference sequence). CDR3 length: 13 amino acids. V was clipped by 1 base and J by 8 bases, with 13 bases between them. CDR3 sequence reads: CAWSGAGGGTQYF. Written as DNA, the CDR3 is TGTGCCTGGAGTGGTGCAGGCGGAGGTACGCAGTATTTT.

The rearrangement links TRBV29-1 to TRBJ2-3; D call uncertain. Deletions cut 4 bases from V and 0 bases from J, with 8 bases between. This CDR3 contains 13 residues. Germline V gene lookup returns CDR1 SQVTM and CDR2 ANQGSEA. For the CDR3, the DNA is TGCAGCGTTGTGCCGAGGAGCACAGATACGCAGTATTTT. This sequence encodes CSVVPRSTDTQYF.

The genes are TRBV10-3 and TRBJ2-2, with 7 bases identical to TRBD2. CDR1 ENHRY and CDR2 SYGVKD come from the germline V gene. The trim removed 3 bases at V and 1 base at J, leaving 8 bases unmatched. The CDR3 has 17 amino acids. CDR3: CAISEFGGGENTGELFF. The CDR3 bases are TGTGCCATCAGTGAATTCGGCGGGGGAGAGAACACCGGGGAGCTGTTTTTT.

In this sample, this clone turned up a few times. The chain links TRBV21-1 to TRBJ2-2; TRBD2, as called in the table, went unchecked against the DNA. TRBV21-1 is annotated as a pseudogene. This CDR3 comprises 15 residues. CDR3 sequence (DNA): TGTGCCAGCAGCACTTTGGACTTGTCCCCCGGGGAGCTGTTTTTT. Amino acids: CASSTLDLSPGELFF.